The next 8 T cell receptor beta chains were all read from a single sample in a study of T cells expressing NK-cell markers (dated by TCRdb to 2019 to 2021). To prepare the library, 5' RACE was applied. The data were produced on an Illumina HiSeq 2000. Following reprocessing of the reads by TCRdb, the data hold one row per CDR3 protein sequence and no DNA is available. Per the sample table, the count is 300,000 to 450,000 distinct CDR3 sequences. The ten largest clones take up about 5.2% of the sample. The specimen was blood T cells: a sorted CD56 or NKG2C T cell subset, CD4+ or CD8+ T cells, or bulk PBMC T cells (not recorded which). The receptors were sampled from a man aged 18 to 69 in good health.

The rearrangement uses TRBV20-1 and TRBJ1-2; TCRdb calls TRBD1, which cannot be checked without DNA. From germline, CDR1 is DFQATT and CDR2 SNEGSKA (reference sequence). The CDR3 consists of 14 residues. The CDR3 sequence is CSVNQGTGSSGYTF.

The chain couples TRBV9 to TRBJ2-2; TCRdb outputs TRBD1, but without DNA this stays unchecked. Germline V gene data show CDR1 as SGDLS and CDR2 as YYNGEE. This CDR3 comprises 16 residues. CDR3: CASSADSSLMTGELFF.

The chain recombines TRBV14 with TRBJ2-7; as DNA is missing, the TRBD1 call by TCRdb cannot be tested. Germline V CDR1 and CDR2: SGHDN, FVKESK. The CDR3 consists of 12 residues. CDR3 amino acids: CASSPGRNKEYF.

V gene TRBV15 combines with J gene TRBJ1-1; the D call of TRBD1 rests on TCRdb alone, since no DNA is present to check it. The CDR3 has 15 amino acids. Looked up from germline, CDR1 is LNHNV and CDR2 is YYDKDF (reference sequence). The chain's CDR3 is CATSRPTGSVTEAFF.

The CDR3 reads CATSGWSNEQFF. The V gene is TRBV24-1, the J gene TRBJ2-1. Germline values: CDR1 KGHDR, CDR2 SFDVKD. The CDR3 spans 12 residues.

The rearrangement links TRBV20-1 to TRBJ2-3; without DNA, the TCRdb call of TRBD2 cannot be checked. This CDR3 region has 15 residues. Germline loops: CDR1 DFQATT, CDR2 SNEGSKA (reference sequence). CDR3 in amino acids: CSAYSLTGSTDTQYF.

The chain's CDR3 is CASTPVSTGELFF. This rearrangement joins TRBV7-9 to TRBJ2-2; there is no DNA to check the TCRdb D call of TRBD1. The germline V gene encodes CDR1 SEHNR and CDR2 FQNEAQ (reference sequence). The CDR3 runs to 13 residues.

The V and J genes are TRBV7-8 and TRBJ2-2; the D call of TRBD1 rests on TCRdb alone, since no DNA is present to check it. The CDR3 sequence is 13 residues long. Looked up from germline, CDR1 is SGHVS and CDR2 is FQNEAQ. The CDR3 sequence: CASSDGGPGELFF.